This T cell receptor (beta chain) was identified during a study of blood T cell repertoires in COVID-19. Turning to the study itself: COVID-19 samples collected from the United States, Italy and Spain covered acute and convalescent phases.

Enrolled during active infection, Seattle patients were then followed longitudinally. V lost 4 bases to trimming and J lost 13 bases; unmatched junction nucleotides: 2. The CDR3 length is 12 residues. Germline V gene sequence: CDR1 LGHDT, CDR2 YNNKEL (reference sequence). As processed by the authors: Researchers report that nucleated cell counts were estimated from reference gene primer amplification. The protocol was immunoSEQ multiplex PCR, while the TCRdb copy is restricted to in-frame clones and leaves out a portion. Clonal size and the V and J genes are those of that table, whereas D and trimming came from the DNA. The table records about 300,000 clones, about 87% of them present only once.

The rearrangement links TRBV3-1 (or the pseudogene TRBV3-2) to TRBJ2-1; 12 bases align to TRBD2. Input material: peripheral blood. The clonotype originates from a woman between 50 and 59 years old with COVID-19, enrolled during active disease. This CDR3 is CASSRTSGEQFF. The CDR3, as DNA: TGTGCCAGCAGCCGGACTAGCGGGGAACAGTTCTTC.